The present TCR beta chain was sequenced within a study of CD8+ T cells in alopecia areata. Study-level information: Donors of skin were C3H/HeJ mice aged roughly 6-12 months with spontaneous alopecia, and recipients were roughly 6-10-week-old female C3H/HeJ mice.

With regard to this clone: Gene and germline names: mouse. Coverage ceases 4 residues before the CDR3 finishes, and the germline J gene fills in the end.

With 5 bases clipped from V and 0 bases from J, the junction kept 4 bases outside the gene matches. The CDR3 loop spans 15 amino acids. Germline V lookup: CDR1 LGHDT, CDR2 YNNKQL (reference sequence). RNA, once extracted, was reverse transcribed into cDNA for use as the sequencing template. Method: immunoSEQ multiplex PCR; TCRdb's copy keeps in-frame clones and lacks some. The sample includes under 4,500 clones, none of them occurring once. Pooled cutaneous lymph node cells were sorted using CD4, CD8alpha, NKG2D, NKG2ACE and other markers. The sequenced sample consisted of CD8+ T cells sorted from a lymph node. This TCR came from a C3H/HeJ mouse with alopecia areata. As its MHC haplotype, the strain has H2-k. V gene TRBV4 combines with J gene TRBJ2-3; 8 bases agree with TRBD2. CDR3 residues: CASSPGGSSAETLYF. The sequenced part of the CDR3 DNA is TGTGCCAGCAGCCCTGGGGGGTCTAGTGCAGAA.